The 32 T cell receptor beta chains below come from one sample, sequenced in a study of metastatic and nonmetastatic thyroid tumors. TCRdb re-analyzed the PCR reads through MiXCR. The sample contains roughly 16,000 clones, 25% to 30% of which appear only once. Treatment of any kind had been given to no patient before thyroid surgery. The sequencing sample was made of tumor tissue. The receptors here all came from a male donor with papillary thyroid cancer or a benign thyroid nodule (not recorded which). Some clones in this sample may be carry-over from other donors' samples.

This chain connects TRBV20-1 to TRBJ1-6, with 7 positions matching TRBD1. Germline loops: CDR1 DFQATT, CDR2 SNEGSKA (reference sequence). V lost 0 bases to trimming and J lost 2 bases; unmatched junction nucleotides: 4. The CDR3 sequence is 16 residues long. CDR3: CSARDRDRAYNSPLHF. The CDR3, as DNA: TGCAGTGCTAGAGATAGGGACAGAGCCTATAATTCACCCCTCCACTTT.

The J gene is TRBJ1-4, the V gene TRBV6-1; D perhaps matches TRBD1 (5 bases). Judging by the DNA end, TRBJ1-6 fits better; the J call may be wrong. Germline CDR1 and CDR2: MNHNS and SASEGT. The CDR3 extends over 13 amino acids. The CDR3: CASSDPGNSPLHF. For the CDR3, the DNA is TGTGCCAGCAGCGACCCAGGGAATTCACCCCTCCACTTT.

Concerning this clone itself: The junction and the germline gene differ at one end; a read error may be behind it. The rearrangement joins TRBV11-2 to TRBJ2-1, with a tentative D call TRBD1 (5 bases). CDR1 is SGHAT, CDR2 FQNNGV, per germline. CDR3 length: 16 amino acids. CDR3 sequence (DNA): TGTGCCAGCAGCTTAAGTTGGCGCTCCTTGGACAATGAGCATTTCTTC. The encoded protein is CASSLSWRSLDNEHFF.

By share, this clone counts as medium-sized. The same CDR3 is also encoded by other DNA sequences in this sample. This chain connects TRBV4-1 to TRBJ2-5; D is perhaps TRBD1 (6 bases). Between the trimmed V and J ends, which lost 0 bases and 1 base, there was a span of 12 bases. Germline lookup yields CDR1 MGHRA and CDR2 YSYEKL. The CDR3 runs 16 residues. CDR3 DNA sequence: TGCGCCAGCAGCCAAGAATCGACAGGAACCCAAGAGACCCAGTACTTC. Encoded protein: CASSQESTGTQETQYF.

This clone showed up many times. The genes are TRBV11-2 and TRBJ2-3; D gene unclear. This CDR3 region has 13 residues. Trimming shortened V by 8 bases and J by 0 bases, and 9 bases separated the two germline ends. Germline V gene sequence: CDR1 SGHAT, CDR2 FQNNGV. CDR3 protein: CASQDLSTDTQYF. As DNA, the CDR3 is TGTGCCAGCCAGGATTTAAGCACAGATACGCAGTATTTT.

The chain recombines TRBV28 with TRBJ2-7; the D is unclear. In germline, CDR1 is MDHEN, CDR2 SYDVKM. Trimming took off 3 bases at V and 6 bases at J, with 9 bases between the two ends. The CDR3 runs 12 residues. The CDR3 DNA reads TGTGCCAGCAGTTTTGACCCTGGCGAGCAGTACTTC. Translating gives CASSFDPGEQYF.

In its sample, this clone was seen many times. V and J are TRBV30 and TRBJ2-3; 7 bases map to TRBD1. Looked up from germline, CDR1 is GTSNPN and CDR2 is SVGIG (reference sequence). J was trimmed by 7 bases and V by 3 bases; bases with no gene match: 7. The CDR3 length is 13 residues. The CDR3 loop reads CAWRGTGVNTQYF. DNA of the CDR3: TGTGCCTGGAGGGGTACAGGGGTCAATACGCAGTATTTT.

This clone was observed at least ten times. This rearrangement joins TRBV19 to TRBJ2-1; D perhaps matches TRBD1 (6 bases). V was cut by 5 bases and J by 10 bases, with 21 bases left in between. Germline CDR1 reads LNHDA; CDR2 reads SQIVND (reference sequence). The length of the CDR3 is 15 residues. CDR3 nucleotide sequence: TGTGCCAGTAGTCTAATAACAGGGACGGAGTTGGAGCAGTTCTTC. This encodes CASSLITGTELEQFF.

This clone was counted ten times or more. The V call is TRBV12-3 or TRBV12-4, the J call TRBJ2-2, with a tentative D call TRBD2 (7 bases). The CDR3 loop spans 12 amino acids. Trimming left V 8 bases short and J 5 bases short, with 9 bases between. CDR3 coding DNA: TGTGCCAGCGGGAGGGGGACCGGGGAGCTGTTTTTT. This gives the protein CASGRGTGELFF.

In this sample, this clone turned up many times. The chain couples TRBV7-6 to TRBJ2-1, with TRBD2 matching 7 bases. Germline CDR1 is SGHVS and CDR2 is FNYEAQ. Germline trimming cut 1 base from V and 0 bases from J; bases unmatched to any gene: 3. The CDR3 extends over 16 amino acids. The CDR3 loop is CASSLVSGASYNEQFF. The DNA of the CDR3 is TGTGCCAGCAGCTTAGTAAGCGGGGCCTCCTACAATGAGCAGTTCTTC.

This clone was counted ten times or more. The CDR3 sequence: CASSPEAGPYGYTF. DNA of the CDR3: TGTGCCAGCAGCCCCGAGGCGGGCCCCTATGGCTACACCTTC. The V call is TRBV28, the J call TRBJ1-2; the D is unclear. The CDR3 runs 14 residues. Germline CDR1 MDHEN, CDR2 SYDVKM. V lost 6 bases to trimming and J lost 4 bases, with 15 bases between them.

V and J are TRBV11-2 and TRBJ2-7, with D maybe TRBD2 (7 bases). Germline V gene lookup returns CDR1 SGHAT and CDR2 FQNNGV. This CDR3 has 14 residues. The germline V and J ends were trimmed by 8 bases and 3 bases, with 17 bases remaining between them. CDR3 DNA sequence: TGTGCCAGCCTCAACACAGGGAGGGGCTACGAGCAGTACTTC. It encodes CASLNTGRGYEQYF.

This clone was found a few times. This sequence joins TRBV6-1 and TRBJ2-7; D gene ambiguous. The germline V gene has CDR1 MNHNS and CDR2 SASEGT. The CDR3 totals 13 residues. Trimming cost V 7 bases and J 2 bases, with 12 bases left between them. The CDR3 spells CASIQRTPYEQYF. CDR3 bases: TGTGCCAGCATCCAAAGGACCCCCTACGAGCAGTACTTC.

This clone was observed a few times. This sequence joins TRBV27 and TRBJ2-6, with TRBD1 as a possible D gene (5 bases). The CDR3 contains 16 residues. The germline V and J ends were trimmed by 5 bases and 0 bases, with 11 bases remaining between them. The germline V gene encodes CDR1 MNHEY and CDR2 SMNVEV (reference sequence). Here the CDR3 reads CASSIRQISGANVLTF. CDR3 sequence (DNA): TGTGCCAGCAGTATAAGACAGATCTCTGGGGCCAACGTCCTGACTTTC.

This clone was counted between two and nine times. The chain uses TRBV6-1 and TRBJ1-1; 7 nucleotides agree with TRBD1. From germline, CDR1 is MNHNS and CDR2 SASEGT. Losses at the gene ends were 6 bases for V and 2 bases for J; bases not matched to a gene: 9. The CDR3 runs 15 residues. CDR3 sequence reads: CASRTGVKVNTEAFF. DNA of the CDR3: TGTGCCAGCAGAACAGGGGTAAAGGTTAACACTGAAGCTTTCTTT.

V is TRBV20-1 and J is TRBJ2-7; tentatively, D is TRBD1 (5 bases). The CDR3 is 12 amino acids. The V gene lost 5 bases and the J gene lost 3 bases, with 11 bases spanning the gap. Germline lookup yields CDR1 DFQATT and CDR2 SNEGSKA (reference sequence). The CDR3 spells CSAPDTNYEQYF. The CDR3 bases are TGCAGTGCTCCGGACACCAACTACGAGCAGTACTTC.

This clone was seen only a few times. A clone one base away is much larger, so this may be a read error. The chain joins TRBV20-1 to TRBJ2-1, with unresolved D. Germline lookup yields CDR1 DFQATT and CDR2 SNEGSKA (reference sequence). The germline V and J ends were trimmed by 6 bases and 8 bases, with 20 bases remaining between them. The length of the CDR3 is 14 residues. CDR3 DNA: TGCAGTGCCATCGGTTACGCAAAAGGACATGAGCAGTTCTTC. This sequence encodes CSAIGYAKGHEQFF.

The V call is TRBV25-1, the J call TRBJ1-4, with TRBD1 matching 9 bases. Trimming at V came to 1 base and at J to 7 bases, leaving 4 bases not matched to a gene. The CDR3 is 15 amino acids. Germline assignment: CDR1 MGHDK and CDR2 SYGVNS. DNA of the CDR3: TGTGCCAGCAGTGAATGGGGACAGGGAGGTGAAAAACTGTTTTTT. Translated, it gives CASSEWGQGGEKLFF.

Judged by abundance, this clone is medium-sized. The chain couples TRBV9 to TRBJ2-3; 14 bases are a match to TRBD2. The CDR3 has 15 residues. V was pared by 4 bases and J by 6 bases, with 4 bases of the junction left unmatched. From germline, CDR1 is SGDLS and CDR2 YYNGEE. The CDR3 here is CASSLGLAGDDTQYF. The CDR3 DNA reads as TGTGCCAGCAGCTTGGGACTAGCGGGAGATGATACGCAGTATTTT.

The CDR3 region has the DNA TGTGCCAGTGTCCCCTCGGGGGGCGGCCAGCCCCAGCATTTT. It specifies CASVPSGGGQPQHF. This chain connects TRBV19 to TRBJ1-5; tentatively, D is TRBD1 (6 bases). V gave up 8 bases and J gave up 7 bases, with 18 bases separating them. CDR1 is LNHDA, CDR2 SQIVND, per germline (reference sequence). CDR3 length: 14 residues.

The chain links TRBV10-3 to TRBJ2-3; 8 nucleotides line up with TRBD2. Germline loops: CDR1 ENHRY, CDR2 SYGVKD. This CDR3 comprises 12 residues. The J segment lost 6 bases and the V segment lost 4 bases, leaving 0 bases of the junction unmatched. Written as DNA, the CDR3 is TGTGCCATCAGTGTAGCGGGGGATACGCAGTATTTT. Amino acid sequence: CAISVAGDTQYF.

The chain links TRBV6-1 to TRBJ1-5; TRBD1 matches at 7 bases. J lost 0 bases, V lost 6 bases, and 8 bases had no gene match. This CDR3 comprises 16 residues. Germline V gene lookup returns CDR1 MNHNS and CDR2 SASEGT. In nucleotides, the CDR3 is TGTGCCAGCAGGCCCCCCGGGACAGCTAGCAATCAGCCCCAGCATTTT. The encoded protein is CASRPPGTASNQPQHF.

The chain employs TRBV11-2 and TRBJ2-3; no clear D. The CDR3 loop spans 13 amino acids. V lost 3 bases and J lost 2, with 6 bases in between. Germline CDR1 reads SGHAT; CDR2 reads FQNNGV. In DNA form, the CDR3 reads TGTGCCAGCAGCTTCGTCCCCACAGATACGCAGTATTTT. The encoded protein is CASSFVPTDTQYF.

This clone was observed a few times. The V and J genes are TRBV6-1 and TRBJ1-1; 11 bases match TRBD1. The trim removed 4 bases at V and 1 base at J, leaving 2 bases unmatched. Germline V gene sequence: CDR1 MNHNS, CDR2 SASEGT. The CDR3 has 15 amino acids. The DNA for the CDR3 is TGTGCCAGCAGTGCGGGACAGGGGGGGAACACTGAAGCTTTCTTT. Translating gives CASSAGQGGNTEAFF.

This clone has at least ten counts. Within the sample, other DNA sequences also encode this same CDR3. The V call is TRBV12-3 or TRBV12-4, the J call TRBJ2-1, with a weak D call TRBD2 (5 bases). This CDR3 spans 15 amino acids. Trimming pared 5 bases from V and 7 bases from J, leaving 18 bases between. For the CDR3, the DNA is TGTGCCAGCAGTCTCCTAGCACGCAGAGGAAATGAGCAGTTCTTC. It is translated as CASSLLARRGNEQFF.

The chain combines TRBV24-1 with TRBJ2-1; 14 bases agree with TRBD2. The germline V gene encodes CDR1 KGHDR and CDR2 SFDVKD. V was clipped by 4 bases and J by 5 bases; unmatched bases: 3. The CDR3 contains 16 residues. The CDR3 DNA reads as TGTGCCACCAGTGAGCCGACTAGCGGGAGGGACAATGAGCAGTTCTTC. It specifies CATSEPTSGRDNEQFF.

The J gene is TRBJ2-7, the V gene TRBV7-3; D is undetermined. CDR3 length: 13 residues. Germline loops: CDR1 SGHTA, CDR2 FQGTGA. V gave up 2 bases and J gave up 6 bases, with 11 bases separating them. The CDR3 DNA sequence: TGTGCCAGCAGCTTAGGGTCCAGCAGCGAGCAGTACTTC. It is translated as CASSLGSSSEQYF.

V is TRBV6-1 and J is TRBJ2-3; 12 bases align to TRBD2. V trimming: 9 bases; J trimming: 5 bases; junction bases outside the gene matches: 6. CDR1 is MNHNS and CDR2 is SASEGT in the germline V gene. The CDR3 is 14 residues long. The CDR3 DNA reads as TGTGCCAGTTCTAGCGGGAGGGCCATAGATACGCAGTATTTT. Translating gives CASSSGRAIDTQYF.

The CDR3 is CSAPEENTEAFF. The DNA for the CDR3 is TGCAGTGCCCCAGAAGAGAACACTGAAGCTTTCTTT. The chain employs TRBV20-1 and TRBJ1-1; D remains unclear. V was pared by 6 bases and J by 1 base, with 9 bases between. The CDR3 length is 12 residues. Per the germline V gene, CDR1 is DFQATT and CDR2 is SNEGSKA (reference sequence).

This clone showed up just a few times. The gene calls are TRBV19 and TRBJ1-2; TRBD1 aligns across 8 bases. The CDR3 runs 15 residues. V gave up 3 bases and J gave up 4 bases; unmatched junction bases: 7. The germline gives CDR1 LNHDA, CDR2 SQIVND (reference sequence). The CDR3 sequence is CASSMLQGGSYGYTF. The CDR3 nucleotides read TGTGCCAGTAGTATGCTACAGGGGGGGAGCTATGGCTACACCTTC.

The chain recombines TRBV20-1 with TRBJ2-3; maybe TRBD2 (7 bases). V was trimmed by 5 bases and J by 3 bases, leaving 18 bases between them. The CDR3 has 15 residues. Germline V lookup: CDR1 DFQATT, CDR2 SNEGSKA (reference sequence). DNA of the CDR3: TGCAGTGCTCATGGCCCGGGGGGCGGGACAGATACGCAGTATTTT. Protein: CSAHGPGGGTDTQYF.

Points on this clone: The same CDR3 is also encoded by other DNA sequences in this sample. The CDR3 DNA sequence: TGCAGTGCGGAGGGACAGGGTCCCCGCAGCAATCAGCCCCAGCATTTT. Its translation is CSAEGQGPRSNQPQHF. The rearrangement joins TRBV20-1 to TRBJ1-5; 9 nucleotides line up with TRBD1. In germline, CDR1 is DFQATT, CDR2 SNEGSKA (reference sequence). The CDR3 covers 16 residues. The V and J ends lost 6 bases and 1 base, in that order; junction bases with no gene match: 10.